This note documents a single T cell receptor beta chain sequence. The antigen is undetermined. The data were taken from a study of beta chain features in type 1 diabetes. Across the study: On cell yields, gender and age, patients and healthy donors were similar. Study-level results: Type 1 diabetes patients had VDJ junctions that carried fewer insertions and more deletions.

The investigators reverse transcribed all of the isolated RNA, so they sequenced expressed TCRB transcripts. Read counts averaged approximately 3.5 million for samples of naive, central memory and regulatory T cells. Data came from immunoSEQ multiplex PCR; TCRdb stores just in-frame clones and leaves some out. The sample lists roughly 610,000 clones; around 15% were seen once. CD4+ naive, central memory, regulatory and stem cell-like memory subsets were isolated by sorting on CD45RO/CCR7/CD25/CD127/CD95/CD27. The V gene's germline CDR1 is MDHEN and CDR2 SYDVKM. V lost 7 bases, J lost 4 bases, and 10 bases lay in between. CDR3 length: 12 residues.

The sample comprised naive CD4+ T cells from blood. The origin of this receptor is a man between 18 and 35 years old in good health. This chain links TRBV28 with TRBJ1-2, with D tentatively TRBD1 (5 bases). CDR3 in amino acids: CASTRTGYGYTF. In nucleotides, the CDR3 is TGTGCCAGCACCCGAACAGGCTATGGCTACACCTTC.